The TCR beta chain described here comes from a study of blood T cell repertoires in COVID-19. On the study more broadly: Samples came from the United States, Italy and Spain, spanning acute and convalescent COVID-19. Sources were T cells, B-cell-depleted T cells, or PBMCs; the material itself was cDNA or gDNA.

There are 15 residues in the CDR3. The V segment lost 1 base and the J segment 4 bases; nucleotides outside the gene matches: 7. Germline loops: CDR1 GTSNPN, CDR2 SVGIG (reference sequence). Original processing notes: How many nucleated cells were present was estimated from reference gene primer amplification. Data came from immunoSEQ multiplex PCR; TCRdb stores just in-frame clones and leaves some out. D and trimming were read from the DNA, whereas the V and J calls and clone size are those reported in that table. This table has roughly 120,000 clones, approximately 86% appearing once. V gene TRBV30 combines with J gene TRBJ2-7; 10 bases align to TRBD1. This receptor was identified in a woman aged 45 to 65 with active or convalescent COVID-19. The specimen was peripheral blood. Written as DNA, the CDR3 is TGTGCCTGGAGTGACCGACAGGGGGCTTGGTACGAGCAGTACTTC. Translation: CAWSDRQGAWYEQYF.